These T cell receptor beta chains were read from a single sample in a study of OX40 agonist ivuxolimab in advanced cancers. Sequenced by immunoSEQ multiplex PCR; TCRdb stores in-frame clones only, minus some. The sample comprises approximately 89,000 clones, roughly 91% of which are singletons, and about 2.3% rests with the top ten. The sequencing here drew on CD4+ or CD8+ T cells sorted from blood, taken in a trial of the OX40 agonist ivuxolimab. Source of these receptors: an adult with an advanced solid tumor such as melanoma, head and neck, liver or kidney cancer. CDR3s include the opening cysteine and the closing phenylalanine or tryptophan. The D gene is left open where the match is weak. Rows may omit the clone size; those that give it use once, few, many or a size class.

j_gene	d_gene	abundance	v_gene	CDR3nt	CDR3aa
TRBJ2-1	TRBD1	NA	TRBV14	TGTGCCAGCAGCATCCGGGACAGGAACCCCTACAATGAGCAGTTCTTC	CASSIRDRNPYNEQFF
TRBJ1-5	NA	NA	TRBV6-1	TGTGCCAGCAGTGAGTCAGGGGCCTATAGCAATCAGCCCCAGCATTTT	CASSESGAYSNQPQHF
TRBJ2-3	NA	NA	TRBV19	TGTGCCAGTAGTCTGTGGGCCAGCACAGATACGCAGTATTTT	CASSLWASTDTQYF
TRBJ2-7	NA	few	TRBV27	TGTGCCAGCAGGGAGACCTTTCCCGGCGAGCAGTACTTC	CASRETFPGEQYF
TRBJ2-1	NA	NA	TRBV7-9	TGTGCCAGCAGCTCCCTAGCAGTGGTTCAGGGTGAGCAGTTCTTC	CASSSLAVVQGEQFF
TRBJ1-1	NA	NA	TRBV11-3	TGTGCCAGCAGCTTAGAGGGCTTCATGAACACTGAAGCTTTCTTT	CASSLEGFMNTEAFF
TRBJ2-2	NA	NA	TRBV7-2	TGTGCCAGCAGCTTCTTCCGGCAGGCGAACACCGGGGAGCTGTTTTTT	CASSFFRQANTGELFF
TRBJ1-5	NA	NA	TRBV27	TGTGCCAGCAGTCCTCTAATCAGGGTTGACGGTCAGCCCCAGCATTTT	CASSPLIRVDGQPQHF
TRBJ1-1	NA	NA	TRBV11-2	TGTGCCAGCAGCGCCTTAAGGGGCCTGAACACTGAAGCTTTCTTT	CASSALRGLNTEAFF
TRBJ1-1	NA	NA	TRBV6-1	TGTGCCAGCAGCCGCCAAAATGGGGGAGAAGCTTTCTTT	CASSRQNGGEAFF
TRBJ2-3	NA	NA	TRBV5-5	TGTGCCAGCAGCTGGAGGGGAGGGGGGACAGATACGCAGTATTTT	CASSWRGGGTDTQYF
TRBJ2-1	TRBD2	NA	TRBV7-9	TGTGCCAGCAGCCCAGCTAAACTAGCGGAAAGGGGGACCTACAATGAGCAGTTCTTC	CASSPAKLAERGTYNEQFF
TRBJ2-7	NA	NA	TRBV28	TGTGCCAGCAGTTTATACAGGGATTACGAGCAGTACTTC	CASSLYRDYEQYF
TRBJ1-2	NA	NA	TRBV25-1	TGTGCCAGCAGTGCAACAGACAGACCCTATGGCTACACCTTC	CASSATDRPYGYTF
TRBJ1-2	TRBD1	NA	TRBV5-4	TGTGCCAGCAGCTTGGCCTACGACAGGGTGAATGGCTACACCTTC	CASSLAYDRVNGYTF
TRBJ1-5	NA	NA	TRBV18	TGTGCCAGCTCAGTCGGATATAGCAATCAGCCCCAGCATTTT	CASSVGYSNQPQHF
TRBJ1-4	TRBD1	NA	TRBV28	TGTGCCAGCAGTTTAGGACAGGGTGGAAAACTGTTTTTT	CASSLGQGGKLFF
TRBJ2-3	NA	NA	TRBV23-1	TGCGCCAGCAGTCAATCGACCCCAAGGGCGCAGTATTTT	CASSQSTPRAQYF
TRBJ1-1	TRBD1	NA	TRBV6-5	TGTGCCAGCGGGGGGAGGACAGGAGCTTTCTTT	CASGGRTGAFF
TRBJ1-2	NA	NA	TRBV6-5	TGTGCCAGCAGTTCGGTCGAGGGAAGGGTAGGCTACACCTTC	CASSSVEGRVGYTF
TRBJ2-2	NA	NA	TRBV15	TGTGCCACCAGCAGAGATACCAGTTACACCGGGGAGCTGTTTTTT	CATSRDTSYTGELFF
TRBJ2-1	TRBD2	NA	TRBV28	TGTGCCAGCAGACTGACTAGCGGGAGCTATGAGCAGTTCTTC	CASRLTSGSYEQFF
TRBJ2-7	NA	NA	TRBV19	TGTGCCAGTAGTCCCGGGGGCGTCCTCGACGAGCAGTACTTC	CASSPGGVLDEQYF
TRBJ2-1	TRBD1	few	TRBV5-8	TGTGCCAGCAGCTCCCGACAGGGGAGGTCTCATGAGCAGTTCTTC	CASSSRQGRSHEQFF
TRBJ1-3	NA	NA	TRBV28	TGTGCCAGCAGTGGGGCTGACCTCTCTGGAAACACCATATATTTT	CASSGADLSGNTIYF
TRBJ2-2	NA	NA	TRBV7-9	TGTGCCAGCAGCTTGCCAGGGGCGGGCACCGGGGAGCTGTTTTTT	CASSLPGAGTGELFF
TRBJ2-7	TRBD1	NA	TRBV30	TGTGCCTGGAGCCATGACAGGGTCTACGAGCAGTACTTC	CAWSHDRVYEQYF
TRBJ2-7	NA	NA	TRBV12-2	TGTGCAAGTCGCACGGGAAGGGTTTTGAAGCAGTACTTC	CASRTGRVLKQYF
TRBJ2-2	NA	NA	TRBV4-2	TGTGCCAGCGGTTCTGCCGGGGAGCTGTTTTTT	CASGSAGELFF
TRBJ2-5	TRBD1	NA	TRBV30	TGTGCCTGGAGTTTCGGGGACAGGGGGCACCAAGAGACCCAGTACTTC	CAWSFGDRGHQETQYF
TRBJ2-2	NA	NA	TRBV30	TGTGCCTGGAGTCCCCTGAGGGGCGGGGAGCTGTTTTTT	CAWSPLRGGELFF
TRBJ2-1	NA	NA	TRBV18	TGTGCCAGCTCCTCTCGAAGGGGCTATTACAATGAGCAGTTCTTC	CASSSRRGYYNEQFF
TRBJ2-4	NA	NA	TRBV11-2	TGTGCCAGCAGTTTACTAGGATTGCCCAAAAACATTCAGTACTTC	CASSLLGLPKNIQYF
TRBJ1-1	NA	NA	TRBV7-2	TGTGCCAGCAGTGAGAACAGCATGAACACTGAAGCTTTCTTT	CASSENSMNTEAFF
TRBJ2-3	NA	NA	TRBV7-3	TGTGCCAGCAGCTTACTGGCAGGGGACGTCCCCACAGATACGCAGTATTTT	CASSLLAGDVPTDTQYF
TRBJ2-5	NA	NA	TRBV5-6	TGTGCCAGCAGCTTAACGCGGACCCAAGAGACCCAGTACTTC	CASSLTRTQETQYF
TRBJ2-7	TRBD1	once	TRBV19	TGTGCCAGTAGTATAGGGGGGACAGGGTCCTACGAGCAGTACTTC	CASSIGGTGSYEQYF
TRBJ1-2	NA	NA	TRBV18	TGTGCCAGCTCACCACCCCGGGTCCAAAACTATGGCTACACCTTC	CASSPPRVQNYGYTF
TRBJ2-2	TRBD1	NA	TRBV2	TGTGCCAGCAAACCCGGGACAGGGGGGACCGGGGAGCTGTTTTTT	CASKPGTGGTGELFF
TRBJ1-5	TRBD1	NA	TRBV18	TGTGCCAGCTCACCGCCCGGACAGGGGGCAGGGAGCAATCAGCCCCAGCATTTT	CASSPPGQGAGSNQPQHF
TRBJ2-1	NA	NA	TRBV7-9	TGTGCCAGCAGCTCGGCCGGGACGTTTCGGGAGCAGTTCTTC	CASSSAGTFREQFF
TRBJ2-2	TRBD2	NA	TRBV25-1	TGTGCCAGCAGTGAAATCAGCGGGAGTGCCGGGGAGCTGTTTTTT	CASSEISGSAGELFF
TRBJ2-2	NA	NA	TRBV5-4	TGTGCCAGCAGCTTGGCCGGTCTAGACACCGGGGAGCTGTTTTTT	CASSLAGLDTGELFF
TRBJ2-3	NA	NA	TRBV12-2	TGTGCAAGTCGCCAAAACAGGGGCGCGGGCACAGATACGCAGTATTTT	CASRQNRGAGTDTQYF
TRBJ2-7	TRBD2	NA	TRBV5-4	TGTGCCAGCAGCTCGGGCGGGGGGATCTACGAGCAGTACTTC	CASSSGGGIYEQYF
TRBJ2-2	TRBD2	NA	TRBV28	TGTGCCAGCAGCCAACTAGCGGACGGGGAGCTGTTTTTT	CASSQLADGELFF
TRBJ1-1	NA	NA	TRBV6-6	TGTGCCAGCAGTTACTCGGACTTAATTAACACTGAAGCTTTCTTT	CASSYSDLINTEAFF
TRBJ1-4	NA	once	TRBV25-1	TGTGCCAGCAGTAGTACAGGGAGGGAAAAACTGTTTTTT	CASSSTGREKLFF
TRBJ2-5	NA	NA	TRBV28	TGTGCCAGCAGTTTACCCCCCTCGGGCGTAGGGAAAGAGACCCAGTACTTC	CASSLPPSGVGKETQYF
TRBJ2-7	TRBD2	NA	TRBV10-3	TGTGCCATCAGGAGGGTTAGCGGGGCCTACGAGCAGTACTTC	CAIRRVSGAYEQYF
TRBJ2-5	NA	NA	TRBV10-3	TGTGCCATCAGTGAGCCAGGTGGGAAAGAGACCCAGTACTTC	CAISEPGGKETQYF
TRBJ2-2	NA	NA	TRBV6-5	TGTGCCAGCAGTTATTTAACCGGGGAGCTGTTTTTT	CASSYLTGELFF
TRBJ1-5	NA	NA	TRBV4-1	TGCGCCAGCAGTCCCTGGGGGGGGGCCCAAGTTAGCAATCAGCCCCAGCATTTT	CASSPWGGAQVSNQPQHF
TRBJ1-2	TRBD1	NA	TRBV28	TGTGCCAGCAGCCTCGGGGACAGGTCCTTGGGCTACACCTTC	CASSLGDRSLGYTF